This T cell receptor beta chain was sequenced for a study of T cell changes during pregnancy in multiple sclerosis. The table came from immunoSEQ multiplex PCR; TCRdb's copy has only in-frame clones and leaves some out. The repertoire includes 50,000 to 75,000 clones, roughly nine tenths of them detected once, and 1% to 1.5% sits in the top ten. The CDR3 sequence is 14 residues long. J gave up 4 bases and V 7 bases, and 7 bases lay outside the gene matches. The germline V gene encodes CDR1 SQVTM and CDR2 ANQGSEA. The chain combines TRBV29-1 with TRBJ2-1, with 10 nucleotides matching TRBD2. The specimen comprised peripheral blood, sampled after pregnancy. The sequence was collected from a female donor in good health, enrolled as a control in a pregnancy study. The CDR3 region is CSGVTSGYYNEQFF. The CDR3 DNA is TGCAGCGGAGTGACTAGCGGGTATTACAATGAGCAGTTCTTC.